This T cell receptor (beta chain) was found in a study of cytomegalovirus exposure and HLA in healthy donors. Study background: Caucasian-associated ancestry cluster membership applied to approximately 80% of several hundred genotyped donors.

CDR1 and CDR2 (germline): ENHRY, SYGVKD. Trimming took 3 bases from V and 8 from J; bases not matched to a gene: 10. The CDR3 contains 16 residues. In the PCR, 60 Vbeta and 13 Jbeta primers were used. Produced via immunoSEQ multiplex PCR; TCRdb's table is partial and in-frame only. Of some 96,000 clones detected, approximately 80% appear once; the ten largest clones hold around 0.76%. The source material was PBMCs. The V and J genes are TRBV10-3 and TRBJ1-4; 9 bases align to TRBD1. This receptor was identified in a woman aged 60 to 75 in good health and CMV-seronegative. This chain's CDR3 is CAISEWSGTGREKLFF. The CDR3 nucleotides are TGTGCCATCAGTGAATGGTCGGGGACAGGGAGGGAAAAACTGTTTTTT.